The 20 T cell receptor beta chains below come from one sample, sequenced in a study of monozygotic twins with inflammatory bowel disease. Using the 5' RACE reads, TCRdb records one entry per CDR3 protein without DNA. This sample's clone table lists about 200,000 distinct CDR3 sequences. The sequencing input was blood. The receptor source for this set is a human donor with ulcerative colitis or Crohn's disease, or a healthy co-twin of an affected twin (not recorded which).

CDR3 sequence: CSARDSGRAKNIQYF. This chain connects TRBV20-1 to TRBJ2-4. This CDR3 contains 15 residues. Germline V CDR1 and CDR2: DFQATT, SNEGSKA (reference sequence).

V usage is TRBV27 and J usage is TRBJ2-3; TCRdb outputs TRBD1, but without DNA this stays unchecked. The CDR3 loop spans 16 amino acids. Germline V lookup: CDR1 MNHEY, CDR2 SMNVEV (reference sequence). CDR3 loop: CASSPRQGYFADTQYF.

CDR3 loop: CAWEGGYNEQFF. This chain connects TRBV30 to TRBJ2-1; TCRdb reports TRBD2, a call that lacks DNA to check it against. CDR3 length: 12 residues. CDR1 is GTSNPN, CDR2 SVGIG, per germline (reference sequence).

The rearrangement joins TRBV20-1 to TRBJ1-4. This CDR3 is 13 amino acids long. CDR1 is DFQATT, CDR2 SNEGSKA, per germline (reference sequence). The CDR3: CSADFGPNEKLFF.

The chain is built from TRBV29-1 and TRBJ1-1. The CDR3 runs 11 residues. CDR1 and CDR2 from the germline V gene are SQVTM and ANQGSEA. The chain's CDR3 is CSVEGPTEAFF.

The V gene is TRBV27, the J gene TRBJ1-1; the D call of TRBD1 rests on TCRdb alone, since no DNA is present to check it. Germline CDR1 reads MNHEY; CDR2 reads SMNVEV (reference sequence). The CDR3 spans 15 residues. CDR3 residues: CASSLWGALNTEAFF.

The rearrangement uses TRBV5-1 and TRBJ2-5; TCRdb lists TRBD2, though no DNA is available to test this call. The germline V gene encodes CDR1 SGHRS and CDR2 YFSETQ. The CDR3 contains 16 residues. The chain's CDR3 is CASSLVGLAGQETQYF.

The chain is built from TRBV20-1 and TRBJ2-1. This CDR3 spans 15 amino acids. Germline V gives CDR1 DFQATT, CDR2 SNEGSKA (reference sequence). The CDR3 loop is CSASISYGYYNEQFF.

V is TRBV7-3 and J is TRBJ2-4; TCRdb picks TRBD2, but there is no DNA to check that call. Germline loops: CDR1 SGHTA, CDR2 FQGTGA. The CDR3 loop spans 16 amino acids. The CDR3 loop is CASSLAGLAPANIQYF.

The rearrangement links TRBV20-1 to TRBJ1-1; TCRdb indicates TRBD1, and absent DNA this call remains unverified. This CDR3 is built from 14 residues. Germline values: CDR1 DFQATT, CDR2 SNEGSKA (reference sequence). CDR3 residues: CSARDGDPNTEAFF.

The genes are TRBV5-1 and TRBJ1-1; TCRdb names TRBD1, which stays unverified in the absence of DNA. CDR3 length equals 16 residues. Germline CDR1 and CDR2: SGHRS and YFSETQ. The CDR3 reads CASSFQFGTGSTEAFF. The full variable domain, its missing parts supplied by reference TRBV5-1 and TRBJ1-1, is KAGVTQTPRYLIKTRGQQVTLSCSPISGHRSVSWYQQTPGQGLQFLFEYFSETQRNKGNFPGRFSGRQFSNSRSEMNVSTLELGDSALYLCASSFQFGTGSTEAFFGQGTRLTVV.

This sequence joins TRBV5-1 and TRBJ2-3; lacking DNA, the TRBD2 call made by TCRdb goes unchecked. Germline CDR1 is SGHRS and CDR2 is YFSETQ. This CDR3 has 15 amino acids. CDR3 region: CASSFRRLSTDTQYF.

The chain employs TRBV2 and TRBJ1-2; TCRdb reports TRBD1, a call that lacks DNA to check it against. CDR1 SNHLY and CDR2 FYNNEI come from the germline V gene. The CDR3 has 16 residues. The CDR3 reads CASSQPRDRGNYCYTF.

The rearrangement uses TRBV5-1 and TRBJ1-6. Germline V CDR1 and CDR2: SGHRS, YFSETQ. This CDR3 is 16 amino acids long. CDR3 residues: CASSLATSGPNSPLHF.

The chain carries TRBV11-1 and TRBJ2-7; TCRdb designates TRBD2, a call that cannot be tested without DNA. Germline V gene sequence: CDR1 SGHAT, CDR2 FQDESV (reference sequence). The CDR3 length is 20 residues. CDR3 loop: CASSSRGGVGTSSPWNEQYF.

The chain combines TRBV29-1 with TRBJ2-7. This CDR3 region has 11 residues. CDR1 and CDR2 (germline): SQVTM, ANQGSEA. The CDR3 loop is CSVGTLQEQYF.

The rearrangement joins TRBV9 to TRBJ1-1; lacking DNA, the TRBD1 call made by TCRdb goes unchecked. This CDR3 contains 16 residues. Germline V lookup: CDR1 SGDLS, CDR2 YYNGEE. Here the CDR3 reads CASSPDRGTMNTEAFF.

The chain is built from TRBV12-3 or TRBV12-4 and TRBJ2-3. This CDR3 has 12 residues. This chain's CDR3 is CASRRFTDTQYF.

This chain uses TRBV5-1 with TRBJ2-7; TCRdb picks TRBD1, but there is no DNA to check that call. The CDR3 contains 14 residues. From germline, CDR1 is SGHRS and CDR2 YFSETQ. The CDR3 here is CASSSWTGNDEQYF.

V is TRBV7-6 and J is TRBJ2-1; no DNA is available, so the TRBD1 call from TCRdb remains unchecked. CDR3 length: 15 amino acids. Germline assignment: CDR1 SGHVS and CDR2 FNYEAQ. CDR3 loop: CASSPTGDPYNEQFF.